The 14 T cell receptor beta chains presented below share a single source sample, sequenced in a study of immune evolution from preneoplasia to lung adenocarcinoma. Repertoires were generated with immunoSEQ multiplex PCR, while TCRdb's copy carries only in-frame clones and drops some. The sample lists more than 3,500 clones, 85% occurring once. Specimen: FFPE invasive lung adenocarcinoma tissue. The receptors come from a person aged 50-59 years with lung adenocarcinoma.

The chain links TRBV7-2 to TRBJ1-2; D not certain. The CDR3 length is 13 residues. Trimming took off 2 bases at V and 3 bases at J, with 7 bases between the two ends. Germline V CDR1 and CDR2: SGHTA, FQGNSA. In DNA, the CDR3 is TGTGCCAGCAGCTTAACGGTAGACTATGGCTACACCTTC. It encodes CASSLTVDYGYTF.

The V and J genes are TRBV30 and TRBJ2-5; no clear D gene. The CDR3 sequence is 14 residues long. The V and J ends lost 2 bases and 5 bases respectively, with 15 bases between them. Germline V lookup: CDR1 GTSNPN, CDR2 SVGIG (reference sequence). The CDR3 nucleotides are TGTGCCTGGAGTCGGGCTAACTGGATTGAGACCCAGTACTTC. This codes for CAWSRANWIETQYF. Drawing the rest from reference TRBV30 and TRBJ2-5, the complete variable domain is SQTIHQWPATLVQPVGSPLSLECTVEGTSNPNLYWYRQAAGRGLQLLFYSVGIGQISSEVPQNLSASRPQDRQFILSSKKLLLSDSGFYLCAWSRANWIETQYFGPGTRLLVL.

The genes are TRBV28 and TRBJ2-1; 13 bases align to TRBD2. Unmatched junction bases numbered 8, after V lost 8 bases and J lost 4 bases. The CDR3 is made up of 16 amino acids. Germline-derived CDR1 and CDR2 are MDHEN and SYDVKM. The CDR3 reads CASVRTSGSQYNEQFF. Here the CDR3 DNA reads TGTGCCAGCGTAAGGACTAGCGGGAGTCAATACAATGAGCAGTTCTTC.

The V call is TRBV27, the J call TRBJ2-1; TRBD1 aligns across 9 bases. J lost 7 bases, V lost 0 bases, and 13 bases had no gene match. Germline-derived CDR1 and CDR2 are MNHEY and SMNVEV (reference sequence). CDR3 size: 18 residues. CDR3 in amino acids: CASSLSISGTGRKNEQFF. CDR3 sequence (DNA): TGTGCCAGCAGTTTATCCATCAGCGGGACAGGGAGAAAGAATGAGCAGTTCTTC.

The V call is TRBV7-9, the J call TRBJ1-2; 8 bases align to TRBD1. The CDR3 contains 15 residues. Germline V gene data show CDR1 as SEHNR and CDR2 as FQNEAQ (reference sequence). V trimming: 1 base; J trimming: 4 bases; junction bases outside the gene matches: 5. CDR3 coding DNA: TGTGCCAGCAGCTTAGTAGGGACAGGAGGCTATGGCTACACCTTC. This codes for CASSLVGTGGYGYTF.

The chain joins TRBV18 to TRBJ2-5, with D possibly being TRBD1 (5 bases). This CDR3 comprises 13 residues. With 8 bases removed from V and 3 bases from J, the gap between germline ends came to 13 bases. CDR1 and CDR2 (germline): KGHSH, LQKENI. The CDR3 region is CASVQGVKETQYF. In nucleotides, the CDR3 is TGTGCCAGCGTACAAGGGGTAAAAGAGACCCAGTACTTC.

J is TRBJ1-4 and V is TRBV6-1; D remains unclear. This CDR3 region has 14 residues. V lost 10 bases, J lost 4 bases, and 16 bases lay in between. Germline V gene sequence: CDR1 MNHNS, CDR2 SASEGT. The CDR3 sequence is CATTSFQLNEKLFF. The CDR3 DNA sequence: TGTGCCACCACGTCGTTCCAGCTTAATGAAAAACTGTTTTTT.

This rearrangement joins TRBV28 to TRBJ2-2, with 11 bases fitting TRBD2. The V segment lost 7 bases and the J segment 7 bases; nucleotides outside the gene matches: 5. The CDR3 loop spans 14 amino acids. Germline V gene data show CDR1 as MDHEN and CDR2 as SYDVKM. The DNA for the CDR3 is TGTGCCAGCATAGCGGGAGGGCAAAGCGGGGAGCTGTTTTTT. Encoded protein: CASIAGGQSGELFF. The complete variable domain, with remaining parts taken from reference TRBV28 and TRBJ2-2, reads DVKVTQSSRYLVKRTGEKVFLECVQDMDHENMFWYRQDPGLGLRLIYFSYDVKMKEKGDIPEGYSVSREKKERFSLILESASTNQTSMYLCASIAGGQSGELFFGEGSRLTVL.

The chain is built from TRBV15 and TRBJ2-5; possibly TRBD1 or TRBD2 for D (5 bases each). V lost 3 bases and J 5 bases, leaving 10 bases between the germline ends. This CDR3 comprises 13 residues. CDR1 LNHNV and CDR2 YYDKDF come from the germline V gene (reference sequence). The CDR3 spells CATSRGEGETQYF. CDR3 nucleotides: TGTGCCACCAGCAGGGGTGAGGGGGAGACCCAGTACTTC.

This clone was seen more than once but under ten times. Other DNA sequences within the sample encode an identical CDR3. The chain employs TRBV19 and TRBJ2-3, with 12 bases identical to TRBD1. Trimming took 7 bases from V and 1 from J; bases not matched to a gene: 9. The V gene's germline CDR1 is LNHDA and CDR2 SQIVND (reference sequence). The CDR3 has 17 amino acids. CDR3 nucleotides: TGTGCCAGTATTCCGGGACAGGGGGCTCTAGGCACAGATACGCAGTATTTT. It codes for CASIPGQGALGTDTQYF.

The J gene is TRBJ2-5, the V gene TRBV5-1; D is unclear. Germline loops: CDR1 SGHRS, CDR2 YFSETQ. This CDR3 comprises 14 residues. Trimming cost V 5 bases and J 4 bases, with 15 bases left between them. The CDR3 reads CASSPLVYSETQYF. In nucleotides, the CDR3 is TGCGCCAGCAGTCCCTTGGTGTACTCAGAGACCCAGTACTTC.

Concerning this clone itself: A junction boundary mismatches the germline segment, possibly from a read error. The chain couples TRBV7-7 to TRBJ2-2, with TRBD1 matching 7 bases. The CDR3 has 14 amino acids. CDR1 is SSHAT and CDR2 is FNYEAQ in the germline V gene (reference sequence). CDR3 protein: CASSARQGSGELFF. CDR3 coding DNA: TGTGCTAGCAGCGCCCGACAGGGCTCCGGGGAGCTGTTTTTT.

CDR3 in DNA: TGTGCCAGTCGACAGGTTTCCCAAGAGACCCAGTACTTC. Translating it yields CASRQVSQETQYF. The gene calls are TRBV18 and TRBJ2-5; TRBD1 might be the D (6 bases). The CDR3 has 13 amino acids. Germline V CDR1 and CDR2: KGHSH, LQKENI. Trimming removed 9 bases at V and 1 base at J, with 12 bases between.

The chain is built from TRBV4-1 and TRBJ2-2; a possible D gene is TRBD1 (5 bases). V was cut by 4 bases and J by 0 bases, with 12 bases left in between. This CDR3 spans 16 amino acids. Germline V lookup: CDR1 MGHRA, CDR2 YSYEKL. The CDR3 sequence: CASSRFQGANTGELFF. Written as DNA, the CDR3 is TGCGCCAGCAGCCGTTTTCAGGGCGCGAACACCGGGGAGCTGTTTTTT.